Each of the 29 T cell receptor beta chains below was sequenced from the same sample in a study of blood T cell repertoires in COVID-19 (dated by TCRdb to between 2020 and 2021). The library came from the immunoSEQ multiplex PCR assay. TCRdb provides this immuneACCESS table in a form limited to in-frame rearrangements. Some clones are lacking; in checked studies, under half of them reflect an unresolved V gene, and why the rest are absent is not known. A total of roughly 15,000 clones appear in this sample, around 87% of them only once. About 18% of the sample belongs to the ten largest clones. The specimen sequenced was peripheral blood. These receptors were taken from a human donor in a cohort sampled during active COVID-19.

Only one count was recorded for this clone. V and J are TRBV10-3 and TRBJ2-5; 8 bases are a match to TRBD1. In germline, CDR1 is ENHRY, CDR2 SYGVKD. The length of the CDR3 is 14 residues. V lost 3 bases and J lost 6; bases outside the gene matches: 6. The CDR3 sequence: CAISEQGGVQTQYF. DNA of the CDR3: TGTGCCATCAGTGAACAGGGGGGTGTCCAGACCCAGTACTTC.

This clone has a handful of counts. This chain links TRBV6-5 with TRBJ1-6, with D tentatively TRBD1 (6 bases). The CDR3 length is 15 residues. Trimming pared 7 bases from V and 1 base from J, leaving 11 bases between. CDR1 and CDR2 from the germline V gene are MNHEY and SVGAGI. This CDR3 reads CASNIQGSYNSPLHF. CDR3 coding DNA: TGTGCCAGCAACATACAGGGATCCTATAATTCACCCCTCCACTTT.

The chain links TRBV4-1 to TRBJ1-1; the D gene is possibly TRBD1 (6 bases). The V end was cut by 1 base, the J end by 0 bases, with 9 bases between. Germline lookup yields CDR1 MGHRA and CDR2 YSYEKL. This CDR3 contains 15 residues. The CDR3 DNA is TGCGCCAGCAGCCAAGGTCAGGGGATGAACACTGAAGCTTTCTTT. It encodes CASSQGQGMNTEAFF.

The chain links TRBV11-2 to TRBJ1-1; a weak D match, TRBD1 (5 bases). The CDR3 is made up of 14 amino acids. The germline CDR1 and CDR2 sequences are SGHAT and FQNNGV. V lost 7 bases and J lost 3, with 15 bases in between. The CDR3 sequence is CASTQGLVYTEAFF. In DNA, the CDR3 is TGTGCCAGCACCCAGGGCCTGGTCTACACTGAAGCTTTCTTT.

In this sample, this clone turned up once. The rearrangement joins TRBV6-2 or TRBV6-3 to TRBJ1-2; the D gene is possibly TRBD1 (6 bases). The germline V gene has CDR1 MNHEY and CDR2 SVGEGT. This CDR3 spans 15 amino acids. V lost 8 bases to trimming and J lost 4 bases, with 20 bases between them. The DNA of the CDR3 is TGTGCCAGCTGCCCTCTTGGGGACACCTTCTATGGCTACACCTTC. It encodes CASCPLGDTFYGYTF.

V is TRBV10-2 and J is TRBJ2-5; 8 bases match TRBD1. After removal of 7 bases from V and 3 bases from J, the junction contained 4 bases not matched to a gene. CDR3 size: 13 residues. Germline V gene lookup returns CDR1 WSHSY and CDR2 SAAADI. For the CDR3, the DNA is TGCGCCAGCACAGGGGGCACCGAAGAGACCCAGTACTTC. Translated: CASTGGTEETQYF.

This clone appeared a few times. The chain employs TRBV21-1 and TRBJ1-1; the table's D call, TRBD1, was not checked against the DNA. TRBV21-1 constitutes a pseudogene. This CDR3 comprises 16 residues. This chain's CDR3 is CASSKVGRPENTEAFF. CDR3 nucleotide sequence: TGTGCCAGCAGCAAAGTAGGCAGGCCTGAGAACACTGAAGCTTTCTTT.

The chain is built from TRBV5-1 and TRBJ1-6, with D possibly TRBD1 on 5 matching bases. Germline-derived CDR1 and CDR2 are SGHRS and YFSETQ. V was pared by 0 bases and J by 9 bases, with 10 bases between. The length of the CDR3 is 14 residues. The DNA for the CDR3 is TGCGCCAGCAGCTTGGATGTGGGGGGTTCACCCCTCCACTTT. Its protein is CASSLDVGGSPLHF.

The chain is built from TRBV27 and TRBJ2-7, with TRBD1 identical over 8 bases. CDR1 is MNHEY, CDR2 SMNVEV, per germline (reference sequence). The length of the CDR3 is 14 residues. V shed 2 bases, J shed 8 bases, and the junction held 8 bases outside the gene matches. The CDR3 region is CASSLSTGGNQQYF. CDR3 DNA sequence: TGTGCCAGCAGTTTAAGTACAGGGGGGAACCAGCAGTACTTC.

This clone was observed once. The gene calls are TRBV10-3 and TRBJ2-5; no clear D. The CDR3 has 12 residues. Trimming took off 4 bases at V and 3 bases at J, with 6 bases between the two ends. CDR1 and CDR2 (germline): ENHRY, SYGVKD. CDR3 DNA sequence: TGTGCCATCAGTGGAACAGAAGAGACCCAGTACTTC. Amino acid sequence: CAISGTEETQYF.

This sequence joins TRBV5-1 and TRBJ1-1; 9 positions match TRBD1. The germline V gene encodes CDR1 SGHRS and CDR2 YFSETQ. Germline trimming cut 4 bases from V and 2 bases from J; bases unmatched to any gene: 9. The CDR3 loop spans 16 amino acids. CDR3 sequence: CASSRSKGQGNTEAFF. DNA for the CDR3: TGCGCCAGCAGCCGTTCTAAGGGACAGGGCAACACTGAAGCTTTCTTT.

CDR3 coding DNA: TGCGCCAGCAGCTTGTTTCCAGCTAGAAGTCAAGAGACCCAGTACTTC. Translating gives CASSLFPARSQETQYF. The chain employs TRBV5-1 and TRBJ2-5; D remains ambiguous. Germline CDR1 SGHRS, CDR2 YFSETQ. V dropped 1 base and J dropped 2 bases, with 15 bases sitting between them. The CDR3 extends over 16 amino acids.

The rearrangement uses TRBV5-5 and TRBJ2-5; perhaps TRBD1 as D (5 bases). In germline, CDR1 is SGHKS, CDR2 YYEKEE (reference sequence). The CDR3 has 17 amino acids. Trimming stripped 0 bases from V and 5 bases from J, with 20 bases between. The CDR3 bases are TGTGCCAGCAGCTTGGGAAGGGGTACTGGGCTTTGGGAGACCCAGTACTTC. Amino acid sequence: CASSLGRGTGLWETQYF.

The J gene is TRBJ2-3, the V gene TRBV7-6, with 13 bases matching TRBD2. The CDR3 contains 18 residues. Germline CDR1 is SGHVS and CDR2 is FNYEAQ. The V gene end was trimmed by 5 bases and the J gene end by 4 bases; junction bases not matched to a gene: 12. Here the CDR3 DNA reads TGTGCCAGCAGCCAGAGGGAGACTAGCGGGGGGCAATCAGATACGCAGTATTTT. It encodes CASSQRETSGGQSDTQYF.

The V gene is TRBV29-1, the J gene TRBJ2-5, with 10 bases aligning to TRBD2. The CDR3 has 14 residues. Trimming cost V 6 bases and J 5 bases; bases outside gene matches: 9. The germline CDR1 and CDR2 sequences are SQVTM and ANQGSEA. The CDR3 sequence: CSVPRLAGVETQYF. As DNA, the CDR3 is TGCAGCGTCCCACGGCTAGCGGGGGTTGAGACCCAGTACTTC.

The V call is TRBV4-1, the J call TRBJ2-4; TRBD2 aligns across 7 bases. The CDR3 sequence is 16 residues long. Germline V gene sequence: CDR1 MGHRA, CDR2 YSYEKL. The ends lost 3 bases at V and 2 bases at J; junction bases unmatched: 7. The CDR3 sequence is CASSQPRRESKNIQYF. The CDR3 nucleotides read TGCGCCAGCAGCCAGCCCCGGCGGGAGTCCAAAAACATTCAGTACTTC.

The chain couples TRBV5-4 to TRBJ1-2; tentatively, D is TRBD1 (5 bases). The ends were cut back, 4 bases at V and 6 bases at J, with 13 bases in the middle. This CDR3 contains 13 residues. Germline CDR1 SGHNT, CDR2 YYREEE (reference sequence). The CDR3 protein is CASSNSGLDGYTF. CDR3 in DNA: TGTGCCAGCAGCAATTCAGGGCTCGATGGCTACACCTTC.

This clone was counted between two and nine times. The chain is built from TRBV10-3 and TRBJ2-3; 10 bases are a match to TRBD1. Unmatched junction bases numbered 3, after V lost 6 bases and J lost 0 bases. The CDR3 runs 15 residues. The germline gives CDR1 ENHRY, CDR2 SYGVKD. CDR3 sequence (DNA): TGTGCCATCAGCGGGACAGGGGATAGCACAGATACGCAGTATTTT. Protein: CAISGTGDSTDTQYF.

The chain carries TRBV6-1 and TRBJ2-7; no reliable D call. CDR1 is MNHNS, CDR2 SASEGT, per germline. The V gene lost 1 base and the J gene lost 4 bases, with 17 bases spanning the gap. The CDR3 is 16 residues long. The CDR3 nucleotides are TGTGCCAGCAGTGAAGTCTGGGCCCCTCTTGGGTACGAGCAGTACTTC. This gives the protein CASSEVWAPLGYEQYF.

The J gene is TRBJ1-1, the V gene TRBV5-1, with D possibly matching TRBD1 (6 bases). The germline CDR1 and CDR2 sequences are SGHRS and YFSETQ. The CDR3 is 17 residues long. Trimming shortened V by 4 bases and J by 8 bases, and 27 bases separated the two germline ends. In DNA form, the CDR3 reads TGCGCCAGCAGCCCGGGCTGGTGGGCAGGGGCCACCGAGGAAGCTTTCTTT. This translates into CASSPGWWAGATEEAFF.

This clone was observed a single time. The chain is built from TRBV3-1 (or the pseudogene TRBV3-2) and TRBJ2-5, with TRBD2 matching over 7 bases. Germline V lookup: CDR1 LGHDT, CDR2 YNNKEL (reference sequence). V was pared by 0 bases and J by 5 bases, with 6 bases of the junction left unmatched. The CDR3 is 15 amino acids. This CDR3 reads CASSQDQWGGETQYF. Written as DNA, the CDR3 is TGTGCCAGCAGCCAAGATCAATGGGGAGGGGAGACCCAGTACTTC.

In DNA, the CDR3 is TGCGCCAGCAGGGCAGGGCGGGGAGTAGAGACCCAGTACTTC. It translates to CASRAGRGVETQYF. The chain has TRBV5-1 and TRBJ2-5, with D tentatively TRBD2 (6 bases). V lost 5 bases and J 4 bases, leaving 15 bases between the germline ends. This CDR3 comprises 14 residues. Per the germline V gene, CDR1 is SGHRS and CDR2 is YFSETQ. The full variable domain, rest sourced from reference TRBV5-1 and TRBJ2-5, is KAGVTQTPRYLIKTRGQQVTLSCSPISGHRSVSWYQQTPGQGLQFLFEYFSETQRNKGNFPGRFSGRQFSNSRSEMNVSTLELGDSALYLCASRAGRGVETQYFGPGTRLLVL.

This CDR3 reads CASSFGQGAAGTEAFF. The CDR3 coding sequence is TGTGCCAGCTCATTCGGACAGGGGGCTGCGGGCACTGAAGCTTTCTTT. V usage is TRBV18 and J usage is TRBJ1-1, with 11 bases that match TRBD1. V trimming: 5 bases; J trimming: 4 bases; junction bases outside the gene matches: 9. The CDR3 sequence is 16 residues long. Looked up from germline, CDR1 is KGHSH and CDR2 is LQKENI.

This chain connects TRBV9 to TRBJ1-2; 10 bases match TRBD1. The CDR3 is 13 residues long. The trim removed 4 bases at V and 5 bases at J, leaving 2 bases unmatched. The germline V gene encodes CDR1 SGDLS and CDR2 YYNGEE. DNA of the CDR3: TGTGCCAGCAGCCCGGACAGGGGGTATGGCTACACCTTC. This translates into CASSPDRGYGYTF.

This chain joins TRBV28 and TRBJ2-5, with 8 bases aligning to TRBD1. Germline V gene sequence: CDR1 MDHEN, CDR2 SYDVKM. The trim removed 8 bases at V and 3 bases at J, leaving 11 bases unmatched. The CDR3 is 15 amino acids. The CDR3 DNA reads TGTGCCAGCCATCGCAGGGGGCGAGGGGAAGAGACCCAGTACTTC. It specifies CASHRRGRGEETQYF. The whole variable domain, remainder taken from reference TRBV28 and TRBJ2-5, is DVKVTQSSRYLVKRTGEKVFLECVQDMDHENMFWYRQDPGLGLRLIYFSYDVKMKEKGDIPEGYSVSREKKERFSLILESASTNQTSMYLCASHRRGRGEETQYFGPGTRLLVL.

This chain joins TRBV5-1 and TRBJ2-1; TRBD2 agrees at 12 bases. CDR1 is SGHRS and CDR2 is YFSETQ in the germline V gene. V was pared by 0 bases and J by 4 bases, with 5 bases of the junction left unmatched. This CDR3 has 17 amino acids. Here the CDR3 reads CASSLGLAGAAYNEQFF. The CDR3 nucleotides are TGCGCCAGCAGCTTGGGACTAGCGGGGGCCGCTTACAATGAGCAGTTCTTC.

The chain combines TRBV5-1 with TRBJ2-2; 9 bases match TRBD1. CDR3 length: 15 amino acids. The V and J ends lost 4 bases and 7 bases, in that order; junction bases with no gene match: 8. CDR1 and CDR2 (germline): SGHRS, YFSETQ. The CDR3 DNA reads TGCGCCAGCAGCCCCGGACAGGGGTCGGGCGGGGAGCTGTTTTTT. It is translated as CASSPGQGSGGELFF. Full variable domain (missing parts from reference TRBV5-1 and TRBJ2-2): KAGVTQTPRYLIKTRGQQVTLSCSPISGHRSVSWYQQTPGQGLQFLFEYFSETQRNKGNFPGRFSGRQFSNSRSEMNVSTLELGDSALYLCASSPGQGSGGELFFGEGSRLTVL.

V and J are TRBV27 and TRBJ2-3; D is unresolved. The germline V gene has CDR1 MNHEY and CDR2 SMNVEV (reference sequence). The ends were cut back, 6 bases at V and 0 bases at J, with 16 bases in the middle. CDR3 length: 16 amino acids. The CDR3 loop is CASSHPAASSTDTQYF. The CDR3 region has the DNA TGTGCCAGCAGCCACCCCGCGGCATCTAGCACAGATACGCAGTATTTT.

The CDR3 here is CASSLAWGTESTDTQYF. DNA of the CDR3: TGTGCCAGCAGCTTAGCATGGGGCACAGAAAGCACAGATACGCAGTATTTT. The rearrangement joins TRBV7-9 to TRBJ2-3; D may be TRBD1 (5 bases). The CDR3 has 17 amino acids. V lost 0 bases and J lost 0, with 13 bases in between. Germline V gene data show CDR1 as SEHNR and CDR2 as FQNEAQ (reference sequence).